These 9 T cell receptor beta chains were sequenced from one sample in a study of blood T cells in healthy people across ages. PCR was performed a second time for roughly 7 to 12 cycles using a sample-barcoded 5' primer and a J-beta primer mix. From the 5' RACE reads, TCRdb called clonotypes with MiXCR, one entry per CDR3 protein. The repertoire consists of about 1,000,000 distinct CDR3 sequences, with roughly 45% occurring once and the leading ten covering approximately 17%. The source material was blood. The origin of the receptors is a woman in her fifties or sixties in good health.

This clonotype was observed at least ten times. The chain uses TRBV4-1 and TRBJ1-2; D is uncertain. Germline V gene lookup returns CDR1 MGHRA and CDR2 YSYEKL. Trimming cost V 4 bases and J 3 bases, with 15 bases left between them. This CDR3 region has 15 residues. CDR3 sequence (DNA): TGCGCCAGCAGCCCGAAGCTGAGGGCGGACTATGGCTACACCTTC. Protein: CASSPKLRADYGYTF.

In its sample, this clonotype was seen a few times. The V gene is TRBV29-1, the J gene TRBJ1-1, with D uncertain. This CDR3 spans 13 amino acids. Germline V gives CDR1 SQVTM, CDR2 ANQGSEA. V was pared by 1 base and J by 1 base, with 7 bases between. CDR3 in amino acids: CSVEGVGNTEAFF. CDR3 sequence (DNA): TGCAGCGTTGAAGGTGTGGGGAACACTGAAGCTTTCTTT.

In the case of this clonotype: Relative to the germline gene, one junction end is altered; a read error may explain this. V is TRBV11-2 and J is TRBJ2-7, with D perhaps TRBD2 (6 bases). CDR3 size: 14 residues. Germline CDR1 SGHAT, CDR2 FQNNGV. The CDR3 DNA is TGTGCCAGCAGCTTAAAGGGAGGACCCTACGTGCAGTACTTC. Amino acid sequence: CASSLKGGPYVQYF.

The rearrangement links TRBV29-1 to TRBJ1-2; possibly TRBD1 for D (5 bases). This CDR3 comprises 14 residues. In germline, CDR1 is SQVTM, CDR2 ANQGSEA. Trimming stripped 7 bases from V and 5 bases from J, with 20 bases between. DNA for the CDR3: TGCAGCGCCCGTCTGGATGAGGGGCTTTATGGCTACACCTTC. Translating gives CSARLDEGLYGYTF.

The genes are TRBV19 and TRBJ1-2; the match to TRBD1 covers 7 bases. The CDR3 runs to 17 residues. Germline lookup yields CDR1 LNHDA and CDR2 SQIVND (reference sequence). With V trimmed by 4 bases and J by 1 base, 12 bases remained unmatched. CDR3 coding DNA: TGTGCCAGTAGTAGAGCTCGCGGGGACAGACTTAACTATGGCTACACCTTC. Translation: CASSRARGDRLNYGYTF.

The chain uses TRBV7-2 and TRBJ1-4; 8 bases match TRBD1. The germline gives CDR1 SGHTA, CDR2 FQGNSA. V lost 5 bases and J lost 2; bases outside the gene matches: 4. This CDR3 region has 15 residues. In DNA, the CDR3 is TGTGCCAGCAGCCTCTGGACAGGGACTAATGAAAAACTGTTTTTT. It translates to CASSLWTGTNEKLFF.

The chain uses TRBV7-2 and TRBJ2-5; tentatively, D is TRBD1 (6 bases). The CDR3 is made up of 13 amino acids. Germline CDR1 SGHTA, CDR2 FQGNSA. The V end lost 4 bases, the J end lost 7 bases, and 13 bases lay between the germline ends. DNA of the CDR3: TGTGCCAGCAGCTCCCCGACAGGAGGGACCCAGTACTTC. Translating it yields CASSSPTGGTQYF.

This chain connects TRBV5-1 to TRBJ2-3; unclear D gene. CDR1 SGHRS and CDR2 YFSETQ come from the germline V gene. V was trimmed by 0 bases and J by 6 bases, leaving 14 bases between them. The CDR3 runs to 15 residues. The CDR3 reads CASSLAPDGRDTQYF. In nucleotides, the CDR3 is TGCGCCAGCAGCTTGGCCCCCGATGGACGGGATACGCAGTATTTT.

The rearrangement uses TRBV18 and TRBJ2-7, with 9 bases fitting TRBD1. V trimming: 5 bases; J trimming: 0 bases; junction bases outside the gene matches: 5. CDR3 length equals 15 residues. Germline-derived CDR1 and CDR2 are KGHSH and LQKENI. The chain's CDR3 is CASSRDRASSYEQYF. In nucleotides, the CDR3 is TGTGCCAGCTCAAGGGACAGGGCGAGCTCCTACGAGCAGTACTTC.